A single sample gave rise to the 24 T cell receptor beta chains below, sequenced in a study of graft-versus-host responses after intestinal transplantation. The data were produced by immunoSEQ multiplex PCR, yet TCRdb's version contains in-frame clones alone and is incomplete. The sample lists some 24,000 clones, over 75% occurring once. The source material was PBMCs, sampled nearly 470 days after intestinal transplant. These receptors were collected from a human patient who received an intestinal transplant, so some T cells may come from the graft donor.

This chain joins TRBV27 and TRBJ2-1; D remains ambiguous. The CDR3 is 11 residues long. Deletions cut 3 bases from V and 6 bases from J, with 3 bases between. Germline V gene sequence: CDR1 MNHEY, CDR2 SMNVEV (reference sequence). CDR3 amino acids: CASSFINEQFF. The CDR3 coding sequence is TGTGCCAGCAGTTTCATCAATGAGCAGTTCTTC.

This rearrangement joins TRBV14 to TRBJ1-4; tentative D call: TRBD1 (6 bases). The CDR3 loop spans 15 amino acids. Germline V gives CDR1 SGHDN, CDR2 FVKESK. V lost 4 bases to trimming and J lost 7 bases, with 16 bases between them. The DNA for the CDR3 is TGTGCCAGCAGCCGCCAGGGGCTAACAAGTGAAAAACTGTTTTTT. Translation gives CASSRQGLTSEKLFF.

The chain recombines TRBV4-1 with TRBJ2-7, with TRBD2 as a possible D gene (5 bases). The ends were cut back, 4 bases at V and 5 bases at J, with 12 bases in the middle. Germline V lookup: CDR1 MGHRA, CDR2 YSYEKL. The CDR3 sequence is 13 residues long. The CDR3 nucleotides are TGCGCCAGCAGCCTGGAGGCGAGGGACGAGCAGTACTTC. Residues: CASSLEARDEQYF.

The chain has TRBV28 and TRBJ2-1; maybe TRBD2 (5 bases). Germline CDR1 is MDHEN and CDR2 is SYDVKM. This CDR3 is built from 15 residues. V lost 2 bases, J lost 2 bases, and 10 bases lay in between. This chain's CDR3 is CASSLLGGPYNEQFF. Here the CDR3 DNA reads TGTGCCAGCAGTTTACTCGGCGGGCCCTACAATGAGCAGTTCTTC.

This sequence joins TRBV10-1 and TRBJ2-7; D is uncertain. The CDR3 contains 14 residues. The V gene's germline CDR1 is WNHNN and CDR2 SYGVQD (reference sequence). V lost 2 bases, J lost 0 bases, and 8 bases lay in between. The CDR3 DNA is TGCGCCAGCAGTGAGGGACCGTACTCCTACGAGCAGTACTTC. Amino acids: CASSEGPYSYEQYF.

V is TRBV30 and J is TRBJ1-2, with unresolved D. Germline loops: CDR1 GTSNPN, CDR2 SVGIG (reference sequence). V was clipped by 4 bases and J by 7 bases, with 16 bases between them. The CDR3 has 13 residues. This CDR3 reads CAWTSPGQSGYTF. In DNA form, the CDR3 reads TGTGCCTGGACCTCTCCCGGTCAGAGTGGCTACACCTTC.

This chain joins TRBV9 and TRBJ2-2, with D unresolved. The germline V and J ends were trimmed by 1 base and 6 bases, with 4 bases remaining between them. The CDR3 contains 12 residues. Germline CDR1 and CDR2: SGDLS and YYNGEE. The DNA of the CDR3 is TGTGCCAGCAGCGTAAGTTCCGGGGAGCTGTTTTTT. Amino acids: CASSVSSGELFF.

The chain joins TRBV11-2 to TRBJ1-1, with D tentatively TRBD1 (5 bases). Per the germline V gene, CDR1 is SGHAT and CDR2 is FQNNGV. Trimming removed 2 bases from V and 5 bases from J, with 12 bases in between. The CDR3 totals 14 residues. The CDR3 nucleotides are TGTGCCAGCAGCTTATTGCAGGGCGGGACTGAAGCTTTCTTT. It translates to CASSLLQGGTEAFF.

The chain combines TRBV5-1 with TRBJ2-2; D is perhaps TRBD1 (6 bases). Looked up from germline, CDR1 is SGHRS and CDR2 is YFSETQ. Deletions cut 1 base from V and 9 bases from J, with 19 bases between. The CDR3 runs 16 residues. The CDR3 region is CASSLTLDSASRELFF. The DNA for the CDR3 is TGCGCCAGCAGCTTGACACTGGACAGTGCAAGTCGGGAGCTGTTTTTT. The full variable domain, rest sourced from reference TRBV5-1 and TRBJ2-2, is KAGVTQTPRYLIKTRGQQVTLSCSPISGHRSVSWYQQTPGQGLQFLFEYFSETQRNKGNFPGRFSGRQFSNSRSEMNVSTLELGDSALYLCASSLTLDSASRELFFGEGSRLTVL.

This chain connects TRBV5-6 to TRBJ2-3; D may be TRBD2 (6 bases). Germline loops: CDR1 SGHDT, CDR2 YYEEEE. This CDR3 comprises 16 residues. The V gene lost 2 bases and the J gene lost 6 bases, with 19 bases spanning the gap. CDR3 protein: CASSFRAGPPGDTQYF. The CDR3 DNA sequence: TGTGCCAGCAGCTTTCGAGCGGGTCCTCCCGGGGATACGCAGTATTTT.

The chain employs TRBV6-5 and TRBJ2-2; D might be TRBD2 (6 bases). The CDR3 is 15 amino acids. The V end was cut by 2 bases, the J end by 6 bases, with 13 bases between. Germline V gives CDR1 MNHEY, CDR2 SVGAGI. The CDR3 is CASSYGGKAAGELFF. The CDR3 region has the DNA TGTGCCAGCAGTTACGGCGGGAAGGCCGCCGGGGAGCTGTTTTTT.

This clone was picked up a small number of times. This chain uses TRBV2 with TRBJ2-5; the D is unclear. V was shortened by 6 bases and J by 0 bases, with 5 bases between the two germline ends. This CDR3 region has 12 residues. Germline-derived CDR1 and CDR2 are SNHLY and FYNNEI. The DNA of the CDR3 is TGTGCCAGCAGGGGGAACCAAGAGACCCAGTACTTC. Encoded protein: CASRGNQETQYF.

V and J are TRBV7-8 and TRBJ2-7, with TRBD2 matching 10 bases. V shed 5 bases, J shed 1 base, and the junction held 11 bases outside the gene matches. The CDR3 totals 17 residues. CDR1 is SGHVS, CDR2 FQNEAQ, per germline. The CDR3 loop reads CASSPRRSSGGSYEQYF. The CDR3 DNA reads TGTGCCAGCAGCCCCCGTCGGAGTAGCGGGGGGTCCTACGAGCAGTACTTC.

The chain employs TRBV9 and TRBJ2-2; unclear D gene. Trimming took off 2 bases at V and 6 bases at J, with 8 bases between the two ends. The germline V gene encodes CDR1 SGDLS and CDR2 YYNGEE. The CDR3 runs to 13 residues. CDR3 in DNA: TGTGCCAGCAGCGTCGATGGCGCCGGGGAGCTGTTTTTT. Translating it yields CASSVDGAGELFF.

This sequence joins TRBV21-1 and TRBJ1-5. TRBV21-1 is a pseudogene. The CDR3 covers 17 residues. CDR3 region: CASSSRDLCYGNQPQHF. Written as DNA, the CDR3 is TGTGCCAGCAGCTCCCGGGACCTCTGTTATGGCAATCAGCCCCAGCATTTT.

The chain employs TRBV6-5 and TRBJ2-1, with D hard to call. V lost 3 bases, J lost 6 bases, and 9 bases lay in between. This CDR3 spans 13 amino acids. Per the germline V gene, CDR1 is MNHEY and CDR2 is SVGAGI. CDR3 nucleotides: TGTGCCAGCAGTTATGGAGCCCCCAATGAGCAGTTCTTC. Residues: CASSYGAPNEQFF.

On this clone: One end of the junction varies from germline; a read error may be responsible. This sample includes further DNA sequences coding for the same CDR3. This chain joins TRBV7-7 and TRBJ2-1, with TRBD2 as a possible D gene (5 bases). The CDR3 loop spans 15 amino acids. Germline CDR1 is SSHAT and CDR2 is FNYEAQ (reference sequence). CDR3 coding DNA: TGTGCTAGCAGCCCAGGACTTAGCTCCTACAATGAGCAGTTCTTC. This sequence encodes CASSPGLSSYNEQFF.

The CDR3 is CASSNLETQYF. For the CDR3, the DNA is TGTGCCAGTAGTAATCTAGAGACCCAGTACTTC. The V call is TRBV19, the J call TRBJ2-5; D is uncertain. The CDR3 has 11 residues. V gave up 4 bases and J gave up 4 bases, with 4 bases separating them. The V gene's germline CDR1 is LNHDA and CDR2 SQIVND (reference sequence).

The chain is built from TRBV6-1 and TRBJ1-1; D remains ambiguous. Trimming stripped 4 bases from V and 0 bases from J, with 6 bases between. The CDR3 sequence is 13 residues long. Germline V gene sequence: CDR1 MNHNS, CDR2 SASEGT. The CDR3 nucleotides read TGTGCCAGCAGTGGGCAGATGAACACTGAAGCTTTCTTT. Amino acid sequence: CASSGQMNTEAFF.

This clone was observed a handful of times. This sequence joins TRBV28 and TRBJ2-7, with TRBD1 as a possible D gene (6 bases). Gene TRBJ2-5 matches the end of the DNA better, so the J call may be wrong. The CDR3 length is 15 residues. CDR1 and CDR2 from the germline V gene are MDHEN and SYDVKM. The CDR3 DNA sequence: TGTGCCAGCAGTTTCGGACCAGGGGACGCGGAGACCCAGTACTTC. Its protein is CASSFGPGDAETQYF.

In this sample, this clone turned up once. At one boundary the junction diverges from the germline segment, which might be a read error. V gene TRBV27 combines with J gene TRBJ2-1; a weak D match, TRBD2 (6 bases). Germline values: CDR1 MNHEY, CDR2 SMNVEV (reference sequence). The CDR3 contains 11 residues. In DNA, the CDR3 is TGTGTCAGCAAGCGGGTCAATGAGCAGTTCTTC. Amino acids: CVSKRVNEQFF.

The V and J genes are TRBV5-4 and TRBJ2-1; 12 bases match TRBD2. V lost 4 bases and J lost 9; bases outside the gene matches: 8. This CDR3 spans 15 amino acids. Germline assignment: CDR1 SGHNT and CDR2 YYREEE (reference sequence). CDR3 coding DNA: TGTGCCAGCAGCCCCTGGACTAGCGGGACGTCTGAGCAGTTCTTC. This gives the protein CASSPWTSGTSEQFF.

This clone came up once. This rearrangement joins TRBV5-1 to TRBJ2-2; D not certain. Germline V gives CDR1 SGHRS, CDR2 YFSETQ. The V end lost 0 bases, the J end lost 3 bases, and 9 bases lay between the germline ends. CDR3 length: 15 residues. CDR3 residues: CASSLDSWDTGELFF. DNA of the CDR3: TGCGCCAGCAGCTTGGACAGCTGGGACACCGGGGAGCTGTTTTTT.

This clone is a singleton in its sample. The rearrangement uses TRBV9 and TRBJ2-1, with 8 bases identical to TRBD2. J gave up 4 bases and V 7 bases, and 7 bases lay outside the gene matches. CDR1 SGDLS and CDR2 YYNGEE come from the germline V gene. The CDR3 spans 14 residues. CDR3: CASGGGNTYNEQFF. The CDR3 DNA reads TGTGCCAGCGGCGGGGGGAATACTTACAATGAGCAGTTCTTC.